This record looks at one T cell receptor (beta chain) sequence and its context. This sample is part of a study of control samples from healthy donors and cancer patients. The repertoire was sequenced with immunoSEQ multiplex PCR; TCRdb's copy has only in-frame clones and lacks some. The profile covers tens of thousands of clones, with approximately 90% appearing a single time and approximately 23% taken by the ten largest. V lost 5 bases, J lost 0 bases, and 14 bases stayed unmatched. CDR3 length: 19 amino acids. CDR1 and CDR2 from the germline V gene are MNHEY and SMNVEV (reference sequence). The chain combines TRBV27 with TRBJ2-1; TRBD2 matches 9 bases. Material: PBMCs. The receptor was derived from a woman in her thirties or forties with head and neck cancer. The CDR3 DNA reads as TGTGCCAGCAGTCGCCTACCCGGGACTAGCCATAGCTCCTACAATGAGCAGTTCTTC. It encodes CASSRLPGTSHSSYNEQFF.